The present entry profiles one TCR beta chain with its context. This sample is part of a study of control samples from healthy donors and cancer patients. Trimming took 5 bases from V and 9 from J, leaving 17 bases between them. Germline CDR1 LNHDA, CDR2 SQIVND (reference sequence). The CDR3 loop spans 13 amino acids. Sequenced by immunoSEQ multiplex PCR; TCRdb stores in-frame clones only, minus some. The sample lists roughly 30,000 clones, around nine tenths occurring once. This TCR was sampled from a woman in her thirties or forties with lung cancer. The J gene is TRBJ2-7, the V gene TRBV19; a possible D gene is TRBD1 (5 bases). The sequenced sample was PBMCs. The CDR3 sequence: CASSWGTATRQYF. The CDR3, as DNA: TGTGCCAGTAGTTGGGGCACAGCAACGCGGCAGTACTTC.